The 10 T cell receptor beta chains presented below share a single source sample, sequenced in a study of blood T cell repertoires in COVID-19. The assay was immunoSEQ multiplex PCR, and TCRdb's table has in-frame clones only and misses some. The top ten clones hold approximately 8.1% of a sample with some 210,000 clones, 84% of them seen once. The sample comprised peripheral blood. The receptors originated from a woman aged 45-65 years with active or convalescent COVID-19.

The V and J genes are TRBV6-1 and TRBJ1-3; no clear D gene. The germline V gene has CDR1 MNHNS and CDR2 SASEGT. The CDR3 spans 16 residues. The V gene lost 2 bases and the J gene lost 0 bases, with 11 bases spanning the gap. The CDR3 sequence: CASSERPGVSGNTIYF. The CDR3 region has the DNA TGTGCCAGCAGTGAACGACCCGGGGTCTCTGGAAACACCATATATTTT.

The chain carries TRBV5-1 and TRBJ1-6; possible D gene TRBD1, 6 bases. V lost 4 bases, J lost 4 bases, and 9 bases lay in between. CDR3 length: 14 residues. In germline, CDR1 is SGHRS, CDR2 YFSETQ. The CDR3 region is CASSPQGYNSPLHF. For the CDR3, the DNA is TGCGCCAGCAGCCCACAGGGTTATAATTCACCCCTCCACTTT.

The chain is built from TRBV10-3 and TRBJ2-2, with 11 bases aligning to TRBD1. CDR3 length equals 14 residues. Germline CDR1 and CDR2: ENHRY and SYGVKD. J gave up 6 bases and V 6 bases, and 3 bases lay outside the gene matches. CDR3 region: CAIREGQGAGELFF. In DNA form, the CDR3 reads TGTGCCATCAGGGAGGGACAGGGGGCCGGGGAGCTGTTTTTT.

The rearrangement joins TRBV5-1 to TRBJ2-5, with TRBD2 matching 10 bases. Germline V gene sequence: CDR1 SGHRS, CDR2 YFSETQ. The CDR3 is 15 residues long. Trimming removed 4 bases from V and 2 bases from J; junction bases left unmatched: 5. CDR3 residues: CASSASGGTQETQYF. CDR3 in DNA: TGCGCCAGCAGCGCTAGCGGGGGAACGCAAGAGACCCAGTACTTC.

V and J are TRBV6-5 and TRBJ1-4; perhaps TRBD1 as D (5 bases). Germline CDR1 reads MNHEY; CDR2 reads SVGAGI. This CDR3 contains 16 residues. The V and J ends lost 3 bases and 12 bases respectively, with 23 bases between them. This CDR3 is CASSYKPGTGGGELFF. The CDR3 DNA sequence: TGTGCCAGCAGTTATAAGCCCGGGACGGGGGGTGGGGAACTGTTTTTT.

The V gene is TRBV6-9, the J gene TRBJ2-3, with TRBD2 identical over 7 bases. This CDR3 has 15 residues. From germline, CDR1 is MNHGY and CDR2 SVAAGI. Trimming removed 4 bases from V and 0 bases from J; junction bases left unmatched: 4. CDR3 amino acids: CASSFNGGSTDTQYF. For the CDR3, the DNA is TGTGCCAGCAGTTTTAACGGGGGGAGCACAGATACGCAGTATTTT.

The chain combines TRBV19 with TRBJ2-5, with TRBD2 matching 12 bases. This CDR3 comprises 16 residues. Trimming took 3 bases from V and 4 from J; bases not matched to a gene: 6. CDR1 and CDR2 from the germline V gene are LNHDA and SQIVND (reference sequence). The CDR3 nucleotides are TGTGCCAGTAGTATCGGGCTAGCGGGGGGGACAGAGACCCAGTACTTC. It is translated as CASSIGLAGGTETQYF.

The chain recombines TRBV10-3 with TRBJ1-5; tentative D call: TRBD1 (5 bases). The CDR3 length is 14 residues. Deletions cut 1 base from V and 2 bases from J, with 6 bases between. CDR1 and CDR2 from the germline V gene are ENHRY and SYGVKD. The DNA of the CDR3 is TGTGCCATCAGTGAGTGGGGGGGCAATCAGCCCCAGCATTTT. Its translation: CAISEWGGNQPQHF.

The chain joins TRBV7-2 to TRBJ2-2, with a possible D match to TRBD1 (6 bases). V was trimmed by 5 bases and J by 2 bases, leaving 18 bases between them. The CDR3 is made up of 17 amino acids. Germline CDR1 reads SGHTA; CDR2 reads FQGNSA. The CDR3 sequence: CASSIQGLTFNTGELFF. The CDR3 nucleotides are TGTGCCAGCAGCATACAGGGCCTGACCTTCAACACCGGGGAGCTGTTTTTT.

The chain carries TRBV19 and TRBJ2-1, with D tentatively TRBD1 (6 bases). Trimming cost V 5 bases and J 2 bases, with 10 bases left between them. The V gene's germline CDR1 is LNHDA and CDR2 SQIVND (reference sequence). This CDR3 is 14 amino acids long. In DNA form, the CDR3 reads TGTGCCAGTAGTTATGCAGGGGCCTACAATGAGCAGTTCTTC. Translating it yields CASSYAGAYNEQFF.